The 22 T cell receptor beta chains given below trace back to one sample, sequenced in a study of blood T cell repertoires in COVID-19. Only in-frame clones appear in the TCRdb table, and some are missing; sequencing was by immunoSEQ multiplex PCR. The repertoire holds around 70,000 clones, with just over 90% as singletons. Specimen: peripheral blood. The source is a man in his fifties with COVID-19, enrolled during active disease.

This CDR3 reads CASSQALAKPYEQYF. As DNA, the CDR3 is TGTGCCAGCAGCCAAGCCCTAGCGAAACCCTACGAGCAGTACTTC. The rearrangement joins TRBV14 to TRBJ2-7; D is perhaps TRBD2 (6 bases). The CDR3 extends over 15 amino acids. Germline loops: CDR1 SGHDN, CDR2 FVKESK. V was shortened by 1 base and J by 2 bases, with 12 bases between the two germline ends.

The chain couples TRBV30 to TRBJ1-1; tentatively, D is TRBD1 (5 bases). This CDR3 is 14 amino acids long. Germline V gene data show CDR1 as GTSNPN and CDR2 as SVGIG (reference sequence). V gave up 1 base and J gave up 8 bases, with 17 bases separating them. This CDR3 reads CAWSDRDSFEEAFF. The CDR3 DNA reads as TGTGCCTGGAGTGACCGGGACTCCTTTGAGGAAGCTTTCTTT.

As DNA, the CDR3 is TGTGCCAGCAGCTTAGATAGCGGGATCTCCTACAATGAGCAGTTCTTC. Amino acids: CASSLDSGISYNEQFF. This rearrangement joins TRBV7-2 to TRBJ2-1; 8 bases align to TRBD2. J gave up 0 bases and V 1 base, and 2 bases lay outside the gene matches. The germline gives CDR1 SGHTA, CDR2 FQGNSA. This CDR3 contains 16 residues.

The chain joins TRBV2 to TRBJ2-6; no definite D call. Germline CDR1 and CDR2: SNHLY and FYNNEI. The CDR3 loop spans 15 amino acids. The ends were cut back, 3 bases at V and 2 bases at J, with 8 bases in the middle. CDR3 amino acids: CASSEQITGANVLTF. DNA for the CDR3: TGTGCCAGCAGTGAGCAGATAACTGGGGCCAACGTCCTGACTTTC.

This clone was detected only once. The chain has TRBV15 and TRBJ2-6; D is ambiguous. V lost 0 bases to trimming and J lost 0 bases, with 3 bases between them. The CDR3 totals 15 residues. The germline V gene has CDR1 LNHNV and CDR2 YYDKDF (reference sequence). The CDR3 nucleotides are TGTGCCACCAGCAGAGATCTCTCTGGGGCCAACGTCCTGACTTTC. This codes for CATSRDLSGANVLTF.

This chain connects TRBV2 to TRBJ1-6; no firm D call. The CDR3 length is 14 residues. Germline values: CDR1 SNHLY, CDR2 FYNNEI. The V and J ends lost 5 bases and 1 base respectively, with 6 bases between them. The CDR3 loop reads CASSQISYNSPLHF. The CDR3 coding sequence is TGTGCCAGCAGTCAGATATCCTATAATTCACCCCTCCACTTT. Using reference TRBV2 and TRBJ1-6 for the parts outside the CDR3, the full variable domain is EPEVTQTPSHQVTQMGQEVILRCVPISNHLYFYWYRQILGQKVEFLVSFYNNEISEKSEIFDDQFSVERPDGSNFTLKIRSTKLEDSAMYFCASSQISYNSPLHFGNGTRLTVT.

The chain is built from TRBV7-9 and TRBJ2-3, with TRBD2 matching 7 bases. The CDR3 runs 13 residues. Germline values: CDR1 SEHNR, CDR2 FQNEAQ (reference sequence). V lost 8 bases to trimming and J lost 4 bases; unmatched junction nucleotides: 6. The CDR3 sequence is CASQGGGADTQYF. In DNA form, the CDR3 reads TGTGCCAGCCAGGGCGGGGGTGCAGATACGCAGTATTTT.

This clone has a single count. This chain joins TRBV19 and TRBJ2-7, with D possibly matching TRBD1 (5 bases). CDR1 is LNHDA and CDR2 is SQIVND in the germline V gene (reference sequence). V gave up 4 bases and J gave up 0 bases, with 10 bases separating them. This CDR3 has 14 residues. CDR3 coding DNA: TGTGCCAGTAGTAGACAGTTTGACTCCTACGAGCAGTACTTC. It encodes CASSRQFDSYEQYF.

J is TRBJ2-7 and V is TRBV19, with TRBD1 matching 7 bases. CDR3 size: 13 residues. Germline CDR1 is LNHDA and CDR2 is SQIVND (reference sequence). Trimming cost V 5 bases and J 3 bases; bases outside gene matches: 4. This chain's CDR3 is CASSVRDSYEQYF. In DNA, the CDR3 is TGTGCCAGTAGTGTACGGGACAGCTACGAGCAGTACTTC.

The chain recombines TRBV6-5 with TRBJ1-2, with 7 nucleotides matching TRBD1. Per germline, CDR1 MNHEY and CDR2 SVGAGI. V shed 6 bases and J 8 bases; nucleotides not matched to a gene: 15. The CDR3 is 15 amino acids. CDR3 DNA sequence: TGTGCCAGCAGGAAAACCGGGACAGTGAAAGGGGGCTACACCTTC. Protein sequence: CASRKTGTVKGGYTF.

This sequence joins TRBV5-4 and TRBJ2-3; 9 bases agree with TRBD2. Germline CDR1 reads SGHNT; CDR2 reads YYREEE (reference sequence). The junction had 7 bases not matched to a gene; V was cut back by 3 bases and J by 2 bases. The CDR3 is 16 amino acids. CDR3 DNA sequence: TGTGCCAGCAGCTGGAAGCGGGAGGCCCCCACAGATACGCAGTATTTT. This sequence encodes CASSWKREAPTDTQYF. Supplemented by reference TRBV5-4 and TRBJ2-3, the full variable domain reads ETGVTQSPTHLIKTRGQQVTLRCSSQSGHNTVSWYQQALGQGPQFIFQYYREEENGRGNFPPRFSGLQFPNYSSELNVNALELDDSALYLCASSWKREAPTDTQYFGPGTRLTVL.

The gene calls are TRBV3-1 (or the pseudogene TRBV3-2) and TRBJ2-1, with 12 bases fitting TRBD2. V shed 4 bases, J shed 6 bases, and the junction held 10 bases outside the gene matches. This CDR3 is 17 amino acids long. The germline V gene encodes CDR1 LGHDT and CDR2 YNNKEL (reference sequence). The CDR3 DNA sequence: TGTGCCAGCAGCCTGACGGGGGCTAGCGGGGGGGCCAATGAGCAGTTCTTC. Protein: CASSLTGASGGANEQFF.

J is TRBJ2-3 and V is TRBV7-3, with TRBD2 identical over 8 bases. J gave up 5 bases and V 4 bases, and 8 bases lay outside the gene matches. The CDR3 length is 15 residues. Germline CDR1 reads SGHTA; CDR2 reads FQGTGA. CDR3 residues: CASSSQGGRIDTQYF. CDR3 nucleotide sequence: TGTGCCAGCAGCTCCCAAGGCGGGAGGATAGATACGCAGTATTTT.

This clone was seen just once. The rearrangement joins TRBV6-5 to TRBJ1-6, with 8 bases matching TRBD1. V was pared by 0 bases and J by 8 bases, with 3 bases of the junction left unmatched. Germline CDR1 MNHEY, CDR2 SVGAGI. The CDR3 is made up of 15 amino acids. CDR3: CASSYSDRADSPLHF. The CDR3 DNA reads TGTGCCAGCAGTTACTCGGACAGGGCTGATTCACCCCTCCACTTT.

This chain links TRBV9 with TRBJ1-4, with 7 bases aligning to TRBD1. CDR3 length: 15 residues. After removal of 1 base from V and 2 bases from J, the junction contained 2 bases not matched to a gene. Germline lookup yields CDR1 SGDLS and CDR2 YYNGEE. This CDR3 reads CASSVQGGTNEKLFF. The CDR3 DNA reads TGTGCCAGCAGCGTACAAGGGGGCACTAATGAAAAACTGTTTTTT.

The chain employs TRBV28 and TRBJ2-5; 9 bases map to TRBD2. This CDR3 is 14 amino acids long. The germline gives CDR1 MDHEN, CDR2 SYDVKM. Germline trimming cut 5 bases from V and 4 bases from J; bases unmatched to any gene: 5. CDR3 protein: CASSPSGRRETQYF. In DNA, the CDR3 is TGTGCCAGCAGTCCCAGCGGGAGGAGAGAGACCCAGTACTTC.

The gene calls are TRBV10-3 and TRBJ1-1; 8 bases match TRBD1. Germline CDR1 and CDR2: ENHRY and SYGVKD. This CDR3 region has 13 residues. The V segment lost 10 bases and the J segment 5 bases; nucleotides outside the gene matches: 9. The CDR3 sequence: CATATGDWTEAFF. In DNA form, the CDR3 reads TGTGCCACTGCGACAGGGGATTGGACTGAAGCTTTCTTT.

In DNA form, the CDR3 reads TGTGCCAGCAGCGTGACTAGCGGGAGTGGGGATACGCAGTATTTT. It encodes CASSVTSGSGDTQYF. J is TRBJ2-3 and V is TRBV7-3; 12 nucleotides line up with TRBD2. The CDR3 is 15 amino acids. The V gene's germline CDR1 is SGHTA and CDR2 FQGTGA. The junction had 6 bases not matched to a gene; V was cut back by 5 bases and J by 6 bases.

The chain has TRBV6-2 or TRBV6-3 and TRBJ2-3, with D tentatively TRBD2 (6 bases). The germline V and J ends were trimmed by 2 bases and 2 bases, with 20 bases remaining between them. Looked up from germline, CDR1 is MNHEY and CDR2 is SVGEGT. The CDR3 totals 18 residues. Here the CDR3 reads CASSYRGRREYPTDTQYF. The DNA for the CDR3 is TGTGCCAGCAGTTACCGAGGGAGACGGGAGTATCCCACAGATACGCAGTATTTT.

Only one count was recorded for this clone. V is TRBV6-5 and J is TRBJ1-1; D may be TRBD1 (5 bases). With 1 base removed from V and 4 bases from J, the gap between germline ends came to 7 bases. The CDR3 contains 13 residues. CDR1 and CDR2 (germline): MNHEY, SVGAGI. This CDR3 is CASSYLQGTEAFF. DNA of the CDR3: TGTGCCAGCAGTTACTTGCAGGGCACTGAAGCTTTCTTT.

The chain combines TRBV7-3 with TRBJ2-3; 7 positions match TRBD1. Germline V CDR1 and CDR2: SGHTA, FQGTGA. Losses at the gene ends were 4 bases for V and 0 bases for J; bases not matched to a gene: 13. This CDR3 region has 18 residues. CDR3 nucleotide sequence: TGTGCCAGCAGCTCTATCCATCAGACAGGGTGGAGCACAGATACGCAGTATTTT. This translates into CASSSIHQTGWSTDTQYF.

CDR3 in DNA: TGTGCCTGGAGTCCCCGGGACAGGGGCTACAATGAGCAGTTCTTC. Translating it yields CAWSPRDRGYNEQFF. This chain uses TRBV30 with TRBJ2-1; 10 positions agree with TRBD1. This CDR3 has 15 amino acids. Germline lookup yields CDR1 GTSNPN and CDR2 SVGIG (reference sequence). V lost 2 bases and J lost 3; bases outside the gene matches: 4. Together with reference TRBV30 and TRBJ2-1, the CDR3 gives the full variable domain: SQTIHQWPATLVQPVGSPLSLECTVEGTSNPNLYWYRQAAGRGLQLLFYSVGIGQISSEVPQNLSASRPQDRQFILSSKKLLLSDSGFYLCAWSPRDRGYNEQFFGPGTRLTVL.